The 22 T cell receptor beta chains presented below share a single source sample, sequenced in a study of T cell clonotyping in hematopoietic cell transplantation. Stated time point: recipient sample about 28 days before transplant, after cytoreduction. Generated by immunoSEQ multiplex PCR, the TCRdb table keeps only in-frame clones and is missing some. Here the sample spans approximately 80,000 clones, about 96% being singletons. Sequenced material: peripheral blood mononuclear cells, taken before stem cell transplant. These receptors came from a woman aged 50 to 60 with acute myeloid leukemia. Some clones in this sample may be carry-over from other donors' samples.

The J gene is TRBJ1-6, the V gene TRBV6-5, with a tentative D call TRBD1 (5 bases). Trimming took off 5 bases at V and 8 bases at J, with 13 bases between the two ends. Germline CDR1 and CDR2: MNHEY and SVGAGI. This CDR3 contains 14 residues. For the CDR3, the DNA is TGTGCCAGCAGTCTTAGGACATCTGATTCACCCCTCCACTTT. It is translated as CASSLRTSDSPLHF.

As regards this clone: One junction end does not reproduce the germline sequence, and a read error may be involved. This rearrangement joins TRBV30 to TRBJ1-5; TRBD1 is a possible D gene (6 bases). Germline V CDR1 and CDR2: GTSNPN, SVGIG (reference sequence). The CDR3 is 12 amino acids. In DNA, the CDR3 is TGTGCCTGGAGTAGGGGGAATCGGCCCCAGCATTTT. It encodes CAWSRGNRPQHF.

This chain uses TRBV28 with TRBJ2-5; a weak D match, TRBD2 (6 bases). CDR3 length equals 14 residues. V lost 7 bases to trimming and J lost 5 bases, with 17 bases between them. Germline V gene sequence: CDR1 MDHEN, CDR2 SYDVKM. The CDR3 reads CASTGNWGTETQYF. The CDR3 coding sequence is TGTGCCAGCACCGGTAATTGGGGGACTGAGACCCAGTACTTC. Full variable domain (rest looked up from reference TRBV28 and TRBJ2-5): DVKVTQSSRYLVKRTGEKVFLECVQDMDHENMFWYRQDPGLGLRLIYFSYDVKMKEKGDIPEGYSVSREKKERFSLILESASTNQTSMYLCASTGNWGTETQYFGPGTRLLVL.

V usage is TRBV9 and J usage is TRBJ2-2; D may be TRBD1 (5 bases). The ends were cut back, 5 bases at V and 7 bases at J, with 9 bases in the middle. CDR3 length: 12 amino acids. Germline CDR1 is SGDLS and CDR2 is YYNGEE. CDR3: CASSFQGGELFF. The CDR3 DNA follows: TGTGCCAGCAGTTTTCAGGGCGGGGAGCTGTTTTTT.

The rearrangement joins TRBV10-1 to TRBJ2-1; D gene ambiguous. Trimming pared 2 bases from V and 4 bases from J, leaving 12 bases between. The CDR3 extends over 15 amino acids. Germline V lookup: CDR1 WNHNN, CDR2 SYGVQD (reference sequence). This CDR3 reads CASSEEADIYNEQFF. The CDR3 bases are TGCGCCAGCAGTGAGGAGGCAGATATTTACAATGAGCAGTTCTTC.

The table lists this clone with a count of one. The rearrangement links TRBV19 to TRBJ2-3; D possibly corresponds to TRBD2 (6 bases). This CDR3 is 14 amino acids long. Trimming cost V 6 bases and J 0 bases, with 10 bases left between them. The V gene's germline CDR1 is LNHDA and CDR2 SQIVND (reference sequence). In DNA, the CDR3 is TGTGCCAGTAGGCGGGACCCTAGCACAGATACGCAGTATTTT. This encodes CASRRDPSTDTQYF.

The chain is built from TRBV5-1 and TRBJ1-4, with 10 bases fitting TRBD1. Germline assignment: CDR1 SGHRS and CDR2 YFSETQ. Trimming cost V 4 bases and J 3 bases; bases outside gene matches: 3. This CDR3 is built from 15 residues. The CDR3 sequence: CASSPGTGANEKLFF. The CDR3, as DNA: TGCGCCAGCAGCCCCGGGACAGGGGCTAATGAAAAACTGTTTTTT.

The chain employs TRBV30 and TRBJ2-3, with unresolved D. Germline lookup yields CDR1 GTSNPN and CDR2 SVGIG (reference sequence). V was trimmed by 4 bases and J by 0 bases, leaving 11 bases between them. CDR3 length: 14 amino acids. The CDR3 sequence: CAWKRADSTDTQYF. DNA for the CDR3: TGTGCCTGGAAAAGGGCGGATAGCACAGATACGCAGTATTTT.

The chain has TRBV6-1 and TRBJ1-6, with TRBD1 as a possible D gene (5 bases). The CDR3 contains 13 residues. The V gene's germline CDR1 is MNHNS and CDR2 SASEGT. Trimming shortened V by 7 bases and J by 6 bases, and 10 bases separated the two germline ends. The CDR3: CASTYGGNSPLHF. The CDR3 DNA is TGTGCCAGCACCTACGGGGGTAATTCACCCCTCCACTTT.

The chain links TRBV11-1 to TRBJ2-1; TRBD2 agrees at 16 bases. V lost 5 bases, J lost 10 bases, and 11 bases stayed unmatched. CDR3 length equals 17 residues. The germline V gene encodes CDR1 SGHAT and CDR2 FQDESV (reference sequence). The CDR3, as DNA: TGTGCCAGCAGCCGCCCGAGGGGGACTAGCGGGAGGGCCGAGCAGTTCTTC. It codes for CASSRPRGTSGRAEQFF. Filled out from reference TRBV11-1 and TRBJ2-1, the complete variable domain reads EAEVAQSPRYKITEKSQAVAFWCDPISGHATLYWYRQILGQGPELLVQFQDESVVDDSQLPKDRFSAERLKGVDSTLKIQPAELGDSAMYLCASSRPRGTSGRAEQFFGPGTRLTVL.

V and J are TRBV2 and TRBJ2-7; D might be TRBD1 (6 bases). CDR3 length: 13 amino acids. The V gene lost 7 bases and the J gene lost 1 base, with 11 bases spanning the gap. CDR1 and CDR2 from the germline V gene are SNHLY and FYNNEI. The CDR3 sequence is CASIRDTSYEQYF. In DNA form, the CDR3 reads TGTGCCAGCATTAGGGACACATCCTACGAGCAGTACTTC.

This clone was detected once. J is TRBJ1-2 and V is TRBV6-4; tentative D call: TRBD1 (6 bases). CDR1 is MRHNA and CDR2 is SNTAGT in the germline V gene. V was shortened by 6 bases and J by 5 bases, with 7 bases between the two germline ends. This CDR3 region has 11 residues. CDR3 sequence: CASSQGYGYTF. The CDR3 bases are TGTGCCAGCAGCCAGGGGTATGGCTACACCTTC.

CDR3 region: CASSPPGQSNSPLHF. CDR3 sequence (DNA): TGTGCCAGCAGCCCGCCGGGACAGTCTAATTCACCCCTCCACTTT. V usage is TRBV7-6 and J usage is TRBJ1-6; 7 bases align to TRBD1. Germline lookup yields CDR1 SGHVS and CDR2 FNYEAQ. The trim removed 5 bases at V and 6 bases at J, leaving 7 bases unmatched. The CDR3 loop spans 15 amino acids.

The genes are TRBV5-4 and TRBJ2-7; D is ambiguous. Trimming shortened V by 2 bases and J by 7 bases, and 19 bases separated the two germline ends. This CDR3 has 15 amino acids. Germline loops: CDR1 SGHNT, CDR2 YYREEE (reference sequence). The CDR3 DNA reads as TGTGCCAGCAGCTTAGAAGTCGGCAGGAACGAGGAGCAGTACTTC. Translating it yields CASSLEVGRNEEQYF.

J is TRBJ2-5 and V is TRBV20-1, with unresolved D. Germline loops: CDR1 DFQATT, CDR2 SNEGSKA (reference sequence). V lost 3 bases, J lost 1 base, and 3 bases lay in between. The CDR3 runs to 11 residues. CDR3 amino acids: CSASLQETQYF. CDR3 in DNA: TGCAGTGCTAGCCTCCAAGAGACCCAGTACTTC.

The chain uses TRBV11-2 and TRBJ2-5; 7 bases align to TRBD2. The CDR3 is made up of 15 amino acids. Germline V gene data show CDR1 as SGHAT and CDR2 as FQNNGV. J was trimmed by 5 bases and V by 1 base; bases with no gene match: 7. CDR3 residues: CASSLVGPGGETQYF. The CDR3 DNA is TGTGCCAGCAGCTTAGTGGGACCGGGGGGTGAGACCCAGTACTTC.

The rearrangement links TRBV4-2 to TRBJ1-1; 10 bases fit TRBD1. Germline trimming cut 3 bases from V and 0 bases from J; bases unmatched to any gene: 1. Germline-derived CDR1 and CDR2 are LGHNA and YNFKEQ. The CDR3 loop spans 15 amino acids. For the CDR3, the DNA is TGTGCCAGCAGCCAGGGGACAGGGGTGAACACTGAAGCTTTCTTT. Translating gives CASSQGTGVNTEAFF.

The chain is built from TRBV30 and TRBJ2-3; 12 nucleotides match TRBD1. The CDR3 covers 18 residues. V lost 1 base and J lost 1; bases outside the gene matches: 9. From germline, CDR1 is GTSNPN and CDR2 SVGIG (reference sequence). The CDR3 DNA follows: TGTGCCTGGAGTGAACTACTGGGGACAGGGGGCGGCACAGATACGCAGTATTTT. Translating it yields CAWSELLGTGGGTDTQYF.

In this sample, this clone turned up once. The CDR3 coding sequence is TGTGCCAGCAGTTCTCATAAGACTGGGGCCAACGTCCTGACTTTC. Protein: CASSSHKTGANVLTF. The rearrangement links TRBV28 to TRBJ2-6; D gene uncertain. Germline CDR1 and CDR2: MDHEN and SYDVKM. Deletions cut 4 bases from V and 2 bases from J, with 9 bases between. The CDR3 is 15 amino acids.

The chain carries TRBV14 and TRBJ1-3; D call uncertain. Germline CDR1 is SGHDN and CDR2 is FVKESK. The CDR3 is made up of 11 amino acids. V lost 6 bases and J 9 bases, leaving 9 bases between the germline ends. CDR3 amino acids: CASRRDSTIYF. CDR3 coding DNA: TGTGCCAGCAGACGGGATTCCACCATATATTTT.

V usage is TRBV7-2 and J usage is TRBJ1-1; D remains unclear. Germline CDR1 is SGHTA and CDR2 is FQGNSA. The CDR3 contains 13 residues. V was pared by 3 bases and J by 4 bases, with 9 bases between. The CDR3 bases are TGTGCCAGCAGCTTTCAGGAGGGCACTGAAGCTTTCTTT. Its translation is CASSFQEGTEAFF.

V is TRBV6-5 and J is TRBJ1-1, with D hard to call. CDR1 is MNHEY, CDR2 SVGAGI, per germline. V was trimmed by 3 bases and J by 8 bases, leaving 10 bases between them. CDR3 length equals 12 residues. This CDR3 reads CASSYYGREAFF. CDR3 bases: TGTGCCAGCAGTTATTACGGGAGAGAAGCTTTCTTT.